Sequencing of this T cell receptor (beta chain) was carried out in a study of T cells in Graves' hyperthyroidism and ophthalmopathy. Regarding the study as a whole: Ophthalmopathy cases were set apart from stable hyperthyroidism by a 13 V-J model.

Patients with ophthalmopathy all had a Clinical Activity Score of at least 3, a NOSPECS grade of at least 4 and duration under 3 months. Amplification of TCR beta CDR3 regions was performed using RNA transcripts as template. With the HTBI primer set, the TCR CDR3 went through a first round of RT-PCR. TCRdb reprocessed the multiplex PCR reads via MiXCR and lists one record per CDR3 protein. The data hold under 600,000 distinct CDR3 sequences, with approximately 15% observed a single time. CDR3 length: 14 amino acids. Per the germline V gene, CDR1 is LGHDT and CDR2 is YNNKEL (reference sequence). V was trimmed by 2 bases and J by 5 bases, leaving 10 bases between them. There are a few counts of this clonotype. Its specificity is unknown.

The source of this sequence is a woman aged 35 to 49 with Graves' ophthalmopathy. The genes are TRBV3-1 and TRBJ1-5; no definite D call. The source material was blood. The CDR3 protein is CASSQFPVDQPQHF. The CDR3 bases are TGTGCCAGCAGCCAATTTCCAGTGGATCAGCCCCAGCATTTT.